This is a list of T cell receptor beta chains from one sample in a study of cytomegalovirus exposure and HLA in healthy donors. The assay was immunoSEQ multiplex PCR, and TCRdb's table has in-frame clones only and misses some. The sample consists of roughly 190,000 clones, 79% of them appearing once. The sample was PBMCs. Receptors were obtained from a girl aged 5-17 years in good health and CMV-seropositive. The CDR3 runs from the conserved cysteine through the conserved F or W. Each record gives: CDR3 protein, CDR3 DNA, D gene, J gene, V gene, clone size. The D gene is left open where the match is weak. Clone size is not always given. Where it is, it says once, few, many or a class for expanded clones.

cdr3_aa: CAISESMAGGRDTQYF; cdr3_nt: TGTGCCATCAGTGAGTCGATGGCAGGGGGGCGGGATACGCAGTATTTT; d_call: NA; j_call: TRBJ2-3; v_call: TRBV10-3; clone_size: NA
cdr3_aa: CATSRAGVGSADTQYF; cdr3_nt: TGTGCCACCAGCAGAGCGGGGGTAGGTTCAGCAGATACGCAGTATTTT; d_call: NA; j_call: TRBJ2-3; v_call: TRBV15; clone_size: few
cdr3_aa: CASSLGTSGTGELFF; cdr3_nt: TGCGCCAGCAGCTTAGGGACTAGCGGCACCGGGGAGCTGTTTTTT; d_call: TRBD2; j_call: TRBJ2-2; v_call: TRBV5-1; clone_size: NA
cdr3_aa: CASSILTGSGANVLTF; cdr3_nt: TGTGCCAGCAGTATCCTGACAGGGTCTGGGGCCAACGTCCTGACTTTC; d_call: TRBD1; j_call: TRBJ2-6; v_call: TRBV28; clone_size: NA
cdr3_aa: CATRTGGSPLHF; cdr3_nt: TGTGCCACGAGGACAGGCGGTTCACCCCTCCACTTT; d_call: TRBD1; j_call: TRBJ1-6; v_call: TRBV19; clone_size: NA
cdr3_aa: CASSRREPQHF; cdr3_nt: TGTGCCAGCAGCCGTCGGGAGCCCCAGCATTTT; d_call: NA; j_call: TRBJ1-5; v_call: TRBV14; clone_size: NA
cdr3_aa: CASSPTSGGADEQFF; cdr3_nt: TGTGCCAGCAGTCCGACTAGCGGGGGGGCCGATGAGCAGTTCTTC; d_call: TRBD2; j_call: TRBJ2-1; v_call: TRBV4-2; clone_size: NA
cdr3_aa: CASRARNSGNTIYF; cdr3_nt: TGTGCCAGCAGGGCCAGGAACTCTGGAAACACCATATATTTT; d_call: NA; j_call: TRBJ1-3; v_call: TRBV13; clone_size: NA
cdr3_aa: CASSALPSSSGNTIYF; cdr3_nt: TGTGCCAGCAGCGCCCTCCCATCGAGCTCTGGAAACACCATATATTTT; d_call: NA; j_call: TRBJ1-3; v_call: TRBV11-3; clone_size: NA
cdr3_aa: CASSLRTAYNEKLFF; cdr3_nt: TGTGCCAGCAGCCTCCGGACAGCCTATAATGAAAAACTGTTTTTT; d_call: NA; j_call: TRBJ1-4; v_call: TRBV14; clone_size: NA
cdr3_aa: CASSVAGGANTGELFF; cdr3_nt: TGTGCCAGCAGCGTAGCCGGCGGGGCGAACACCGGGGAGCTGTTTTTT; d_call: NA; j_call: TRBJ2-2; v_call: TRBV9; clone_size: NA
cdr3_aa: CASSLSGEEEQYF; cdr3_nt: TGTGCCAGCAGCTTGTCGGGGGAGGAAGAGCAGTACTTC; d_call: NA; j_call: TRBJ2-7; v_call: TRBV5-4; clone_size: few
cdr3_aa: CASSGFSGEETQYF; cdr3_nt: TGTGCCAGCAGTGGGTTTAGCGGGGAAGAGACCCAGTACTTC; d_call: TRBD2; j_call: TRBJ2-5; v_call: TRBV2; clone_size: NA
cdr3_aa: CASSEYYGTPSGELFF; cdr3_nt: TGTGCCAGCAGTGAGTACTACGGGACACCAAGCGGGGAGCTGTTTTTT; d_call: NA; j_call: TRBJ2-2; v_call: TRBV6-4; clone_size: few
cdr3_aa: CASSFLQGYEQYF; cdr3_nt: TGTGCCAGCAGCTTTCTACAGGGCTACGAGCAGTACTTC; d_call: NA; j_call: TRBJ2-7; v_call: TRBV11-2; clone_size: NA
cdr3_aa: CASSYGRGTSYEQYF; cdr3_nt: TGTGCCAGCAGTTACGGTAGGGGCACCTCCTACGAGCAGTACTTC; d_call: NA; j_call: TRBJ2-7; v_call: TRBV6-5; clone_size: few
cdr3_aa: CASSAGSYNSPLHF; cdr3_nt: TGTGCCAGCAGCGCCGGTTCCTATAATTCACCCCTCCACTTT; d_call: NA; j_call: TRBJ1-6; v_call: TRBV9; clone_size: NA
cdr3_aa: CASSTTAEYGYTF; cdr3_nt: TGTGCCAGTAGTACGACAGCCGAATATGGCTACACCTTC; d_call: NA; j_call: TRBJ1-2; v_call: TRBV19; clone_size: NA
cdr3_aa: CASGFRDSKARETQYF; cdr3_nt: TGTGCTAGTGGTTTCCGGGACTCAAAAGCCCGGGAGACCCAGTACTTC; d_call: NA; j_call: TRBJ2-5; v_call: TRBV12-5; clone_size: NA
cdr3_aa: CASSPGRGNGNYGYTF; cdr3_nt: TGTGCCAGCAGCCCCGGAAGGGGGAACGGGAACTATGGCTACACCTTC; d_call: NA; j_call: TRBJ1-2; v_call: TRBV27; clone_size: NA
cdr3_aa: CASSAKMAGGPDTQYF; cdr3_nt: TGTGCCAGCAGTGCCAAGATGGCTGGGGGCCCAGATACGCAGTATTTT; d_call: NA; j_call: TRBJ2-3; v_call: TRBV6-4; clone_size: few
cdr3_aa: CASISGSEAFF; cdr3_nt: TGTGCCAGCATCTCAGGGTCTGAAGCTTTCTTT; d_call: NA; j_call: TRBJ1-1; v_call: TRBV27; clone_size: NA
cdr3_aa: CARTLTQEGTEAFF; cdr3_nt: TGTGCCAGGACGTTAACACAGGAGGGCACTGAAGCTTTCTTT; d_call: NA; j_call: TRBJ1-1; v_call: TRBV2; clone_size: few
cdr3_aa: CASSLAGTGNEQFF; cdr3_nt: TGTGCCAGCAGCTTGGCCGGGACAGGGAATGAGCAGTTCTTC; d_call: TRBD1; j_call: TRBJ2-1; v_call: TRBV5-6; clone_size: NA
cdr3_aa: CASSQEDRGDGYTF; cdr3_nt: TGCGCCAGCAGCCAAGAGGACAGGGGGGACGGCTACACCTTC; d_call: TRBD1; j_call: TRBJ1-2; v_call: TRBV4-3; clone_size: NA
cdr3_aa: CASSLASTLTYEQYF; cdr3_nt: TGCGCCAGCAGCTTGGCCTCGACACTTACCTACGAGCAGTACTTC; d_call: NA; j_call: TRBJ2-7; v_call: TRBV5-1; clone_size: NA
cdr3_aa: CASSGGLAGGPSTDTQYF; cdr3_nt: TGTGCCAGCAGTGGGGGACTAGCGGGGGGGCCAAGCACAGATACGCAGTATTTT; d_call: TRBD2; j_call: TRBJ2-3; v_call: TRBV6-1; clone_size: NA
cdr3_aa: CASSFGPNTGELFF; cdr3_nt: TGTGCCAGCAGTTTTGGGCCAAACACCGGGGAGCTGTTTTTT; d_call: NA; j_call: TRBJ2-2; v_call: TRBV27; clone_size: few
cdr3_aa: CASSFTGGSEKLFF; cdr3_nt: TGCGCCAGCAGCTTTACAGGGGGCTCTGAAAAACTGTTTTTT; d_call: TRBD1; j_call: TRBJ1-4; v_call: TRBV4-1; clone_size: NA
cdr3_aa: CASRKQGAREKLFF; cdr3_nt: TGTGCCAGCAGAAAACAGGGGGCCCGTGAAAAACTGTTTTTT; d_call: TRBD1; j_call: TRBJ1-4; v_call: TRBV27; clone_size: NA
cdr3_aa: CASSRTSGVTGELFF; cdr3_nt: TGTGCCAGCAGCCGAACTAGCGGGGTGACCGGGGAGCTGTTTTTT; d_call: TRBD2; j_call: TRBJ2-2; v_call: TRBV5-6; clone_size: NA
cdr3_aa: CASSRTGVEYNEQFF; cdr3_nt: TGTGCCAGCAGCCGGACAGGGGTAGAATACAATGAGCAGTTCTTC; d_call: TRBD1; j_call: TRBJ2-1; v_call: TRBV9; clone_size: NA
cdr3_aa: CASSYRQGVIYEQYF; cdr3_nt: TGTGCCAGCAGTTATCGACAGGGGGTGATCTACGAGCAGTACTTC; d_call: TRBD1; j_call: TRBJ2-7; v_call: TRBV6-5; clone_size: NA
cdr3_aa: CASSSTGASYNSPLHF; cdr3_nt: TGTGCCAGCAGTTCCACAGGGGCCTCGTATAATTCACCCCTCCACTTT; d_call: TRBD1; j_call: TRBJ1-6; v_call: TRBV6-5; clone_size: once
cdr3_aa: CASGSTSYEQYF; cdr3_nt: TGTGCTAGTGGTTCTACCTCCTACGAGCAGTACTTC; d_call: NA; j_call: TRBJ2-7; v_call: TRBV12-5; clone_size: NA
cdr3_aa: CASSARDRGDYGYTF; cdr3_nt: TGTGCCAGCAGCGCCAGGGACAGGGGGGACTATGGCTACACCTTC; d_call: TRBD1; j_call: TRBJ1-2; v_call: TRBV9; clone_size: NA
cdr3_aa: CATGRVNQPQHF; cdr3_nt: TGTGCCACCGGGCGCGTCAATCAGCCCCAGCATTTT; d_call: NA; j_call: TRBJ1-5; v_call: TRBV15; clone_size: NA
cdr3_aa: CASSLQGVPDTQYF; cdr3_nt: TGCGCCAGCAGCTTGCAAGGGGTGCCAGATACGCAGTATTTT; d_call: NA; j_call: TRBJ2-3; v_call: TRBV5-1; clone_size: NA
cdr3_aa: CASSRLISGNTIYF; cdr3_nt: TGCGCCAGCAGCCGACTGATCTCTGGAAACACCATATATTTT; d_call: NA; j_call: TRBJ1-3; v_call: TRBV5-1; clone_size: NA
cdr3_aa: CASSGQAINQPQHF; cdr3_nt: TGTGCCAGCAGTGGACAGGCGATCAATCAGCCCCAGCATTTT; d_call: NA; j_call: TRBJ1-5; v_call: TRBV2; clone_size: NA